This TCR beta chain originates from a study of T cell changes during pregnancy in multiple sclerosis. The CDR3 loop spans 16 amino acids. The germline gives CDR1 LGHNA, CDR2 YNFKEQ. V gave up 1 base and J gave up 3 bases, with 13 bases separating them. Generated by immunoSEQ multiplex PCR, the TCRdb table keeps only in-frame clones and is missing some. The data show about 58,000 clones, with 93% seen just once and less than 5% held by the top ten. The source material was CD8+ T cells from peripheral blood mononuclear cells, sampled in the second trimester of pregnancy. This chain connects TRBV4-2 to TRBJ1-3; D is uncertain. The TCR was taken from a female donor with multiple sclerosis, enrolled in a pregnancy study. The CDR3 loop reads CASSQAEYRSGNTIYF. CDR3 nucleotide sequence: TGTGCCAGCAGCCAAGCCGAATATCGGAGTGGAAACACCATATATTTT.